This T cell receptor (beta chain) came from a study of T-cell memory formation after mild COVID-19. TCRdb re-analysed the 5' RACE reads in MiXCR, keeping a single row per CDR3 protein. The profile covers around 370,000 distinct CDR3 sequences, with roughly 21% appearing a single time and 9.5% to 15% taken by the ten largest. The germline CDR1 and CDR2 sequences are SQVTM and ANQGSEA. The CDR3 is 13 amino acids. Trimming pared 3 bases from V and 4 bases from J, leaving 12 bases between. The chain employs TRBV29-1 and TRBJ1-1; possible D gene TRBD1, 5 bases. What was sequenced was PBMCs or a T cell subset sorted from them (not recorded which). The TCR comes from an adult woman who had mild COVID-19 (a few samples of this study predate the infection). Cell type and time point are not known. CDR3 nucleotide sequence: TGCAGCGTTGAGGGGGTTTTGGGCACTGAAGCTTTCTTT. Translation: CSVEGVLGTEAFF.